This is a list of T cell receptor beta chains from one sample in a study of blood T cell repertoires in COVID-19. Clones were read by immunoSEQ multiplex PCR, and TCRdb kept only the in-frame ones, dropping some. Found here are about 150,000 clones, 75% to 90% of them singletons; the top ten hold roughly 2%. The sample taken for sequencing was peripheral blood. These receptors all come from a man in his sixties or seventies with acute or convalescent COVID-19. CDR3s include the opening cysteine and the closing phenylalanine or tryptophan. A D gene is named only where the DNA matches it firmly. The size of a clone is reported for some rows only, either as once, few or many, or as a class for expanded clones.

clone size	D gene	V gene	J gene	CDR3 protein	CDR3 DNA
.	.	TRBV7-9	TRBJ2-7	CASSLEASFGEQYF	TGTGCCAGCAGCTTAGAAGCTAGCTTTGGGGAGCAGTACTTC
.	.	TRBV28	TRBJ1-5	CASTYQGRAQHF	TGTGCCAGCACGTACCAGGGGAGGGCCCAGCATTTT
.	TRBD1	TRBV28	TRBJ1-2	CASRRQGSGYTF	TGTGCCAGCAGAAGACAGGGTTCTGGCTACACCTTC
.	TRBD1	TRBV5-1	TRBJ1-3	CASSLAGADRGNTIYF	TGCGCCAGCAGCTTGGCGGGCGCGGACAGGGGTAACACCATATATTTT
.	.	TRBV6-6	TRBJ1-1	CASTSQQGSGTEAFF	TGTGCCAGCACCTCACAACAGGGTTCGGGCACTGAAGCTTTCTTT
.	.	TRBV6-1	TRBJ2-7	CASSEIQAESSEQYF	TGTGCCAGCAGTGAAATCCAGGCAGAGTCGTCCGAGCAGTACTTC
.	.	TRBV4-1	TRBJ1-1	CASSQGQGPFGGAFF	TGCGCCAGCAGCCAAGGTCAGGGCCCCTTCGGAGGGGCTTTCTTT
.	.	TRBV5-1	TRBJ2-5	CASSFLQETQYF	TGCGCCAGCAGCTTCCTACAAGAGACCCAGTACTTC
.	TRBD1	TRBV7-9	TRBJ1-3	CASSSPDRGSSGNTIYF	TGTGCCAGCAGCTCCCCGGACAGGGGAAGCTCTGGAAACACCATATATTTT
.	.	TRBV14	TRBJ2-7	CASSQDFSSYEQYF	TGTGCCAGCAGCCAAGATTTCAGCTCCTACGAGCAGTACTTC
once	.	TRBV7-2	TRBJ2-3	CASSLAGGGIDTQYF	TGTGCCAGCAGCTTAGCGGGAGGTGGGATAGATACGCAGTATTTT
.	.	TRBV28	TRBJ2-6	CASSPGGSGANVLTF	TGTGCCAGCAGCCCGGGTGGATCTGGGGCCAACGTCCTGACTTTC
.	TRBD2	TRBV7-9	TRBJ2-7	CASSLRTSRAAEQYF	TGTGCCAGCAGCCTCAGGACTAGCCGGGCCGCCGAGCAGTACTTC
.	TRBD1	TRBV7-9	TRBJ2-3	CASSYRRDRGADTQYF	TGTGCCAGCAGCTACCGCCGGGACAGGGGGGCAGATACGCAGTATTTT
.	TRBD1	TRBV7-6	TRBJ1-1	CASSGGQGHTEAFF	TGTGCCAGCAGCGGAGGACAGGGACACACTGAAGCTTTCTTT
.	.	TRBV30	TRBJ2-1	CAWRRGGLVNEQFF	TGTGCCTGGAGAAGGGGCGGTCTAGTCAATGAGCAGTTCTTC
.	TRBD1	TRBV10-3	TRBJ1-2	CAISPRLGTGAYYGYTF	TGTGCCATCAGCCCACGGCTGGGGACAGGTGCTTACTATGGCTACACCTTC
.	.	TRBV19	TRBJ2-7	CASSPRDFGEQYF	TGTGCCAGTAGCCCCCGGGACTTCGGGGAGCAGTACTTC
.	.	TRBV5-1	TRBJ2-1	CASSLRLGSYNEQFF	TGCGCCAGCAGCTTACGCCTAGGCTCCTACAATGAGCAGTTCTTC
.	.	TRBV6-5	TRBJ2-1	CASRRYRDSYNEQFF	TGTGCCAGCAGACGGTACAGGGACTCCTACAATGAGCAGTTCTTC
.	.	TRBV24-1	TRBJ1-1	CATRQGPNTEAFF	TGTGCCACGCGGCAGGGCCCGAACACTGAAGCTTTCTTT
.	.	TRBV9	TRBJ2-7	CASSVSGYGDEQYF	TGTGCCAGCAGCGTTAGCGGCTACGGAGACGAGCAGTACTTC
.	TRBD2	TRBV18	TRBJ2-1	CASSPPGTSGYNEQFF	TGTGCCAGCTCACCACCAGGGACTAGCGGTTACAATGAGCAGTTCTTC
.	.	TRBV7-2	TRBJ2-2	CASSFSVGEVPGELFF	TGTGCCAGCAGCTTCTCCGTAGGGGAAGTTCCCGGGGAGCTGTTTTTT
.	.	TRBV7-9	TRBJ2-7	CASSLAVSGEQYF	TGTGCCAGCAGCTTAGCGGTCTCGGGGGAGCAGTACTTC
few	.	TRBV19	TRBJ2-7	CASSLTPQGTTDEQYF	TGTGCCAGTAGCCTAACACCACAGGGAACGACCGACGAGCAGTACTTC
.	.	TRBV29-1	TRBJ1-1	CSVARTEAFF	TGCAGCGTTGCCCGGACTGAAGCTTTCTTT
.	.	TRBV5-4	TRBJ1-1	CASSPQVGSLPTEAFF	TGTGCCAGCAGCCCCCAGGTAGGCAGCCTCCCCACTGAAGCTTTCTTT
.	TRBD1	TRBV7-9	TRBJ1-4	CASRTGANEKLFF	TGTGCCAGCAGGACAGGGGCTAATGAAAAACTGTTTTTT
once	TRBD2	TRBV5-1	TRBJ2-1	CATTDGTSVFSEQFF	TGCGCCACCACCGATGGGACTAGCGTTTTCAGTGAGCAGTTCTTC
.	.	TRBV28	TRBJ1-2	CASSLLQGKGYTF	TGTGCCAGCAGTTTACTGCAGGGTAAAGGCTACACCTTC
.	TRBD2	TRBV5-4	TRBJ2-5	CASSSPTSGGVRETQYF	TGTGCCAGCAGCTCTCCGACTAGCGGGGGGGTTAGAGAGACCCAGTACTTC
few	.	TRBV30	TRBJ1-6	CAWSSLAPLHF	TGTGCCTGGAGCTCACTGGCACCCCTCCACTTT
.	TRBD1	TRBV7-9	TRBJ1-4	CASSLQGVWEKLFF	TGTGCCAGCAGCTTACAGGGGGTGTGGGAAAAACTGTTTTTT
.	.	TRBV6-5	TRBJ2-3	CASRPTGPDTDTQYF	TGTGCCAGCAGGCCCACAGGTCCCGATACAGATACGCAGTATTTT
.	.	TRBV9	TRBJ1-2	CASSVSGDIGYTF	TGTGCCAGCAGCGTATCCGGGGATATTGGCTACACCTTC
.	.	TRBV9	TRBJ2-1	CASSVTESAPIVFSYNEQFF	TGTGCCAGCAGCGTTACCGAAAGCGCCCCTATCGTGTTTTCCTACAATGAGCAGTTCTTC
.	.	TRBV28	TRBJ2-7	CASRGGQGYEQYF	TGTGCCAGCCGGGGGGGACAGGGCTACGAGCAGTACTTC
.	TRBD2	TRBV30	TRBJ2-7	CAWSVWLAGHYEQYF	TGTGCCTGGAGTGTTTGGCTAGCGGGCCACTACGAGCAGTACTTC
.	TRBD1	TRBV5-1	TRBJ1-2	CASSLEGGLFYGYTF	TGCGCCAGCAGCTTGGAAGGGGGCCTCTTCTATGGCTACACCTTC
.	.	TRBV21-1	TRBJ1-1	CASSKYPGDTEAFF	TGTGCCAGCAGCAAATACCCAGGGGACACTGAAGCTTTCTTT
.	.	TRBV2	TRBJ2-5	CASTFRERETQYF	TGTGCCAGCACGTTCCGGGAACGGGAGACCCAGTACTTC
.	TRBD2	TRBV6-4	TRBJ2-1	CASSGLSGSNEQFF	TGTGCCAGCAGTGGACTAAGCGGGAGTAATGAGCAGTTCTTC
.	.	TRBV7-9	TRBJ2-1	CASSIDTYNEQFF	TGTGCCAGCAGCATCGACACCTACAATGAGCAGTTCTTC
.	TRBD2	TRBV27	TRBJ2-7	CASRGGLAASYEQYF	TGTGCCAGCAGAGGCGGACTAGCGGCTTCCTACGAGCAGTACTTC
once	TRBD2	TRBV5-4	TRBJ2-1	CASSTRSSGSSYNEQFF	TGTGCCAGCAGCACCCGGTCTAGCGGGAGCTCCTACAATGAGCAGTTCTTC
.	TRBD1	TRBV5-1	TRBJ2-5	CASSLLEPDRGQYF	TGCGCCAGCAGCTTGTTGGAGCCTGACAGGGGCCAGTACTTC
.	.	TRBV19	TRBJ1-5	CASNPLRSNQPQHF	TGTGCCAGTAACCCTCTCAGGAGCAATCAGCCCCAGCATTTT
.	.	TRBV29-1	TRBJ2-2	CSVEGGARNTGELFF	TGCAGCGTTGAGGGGGGGGCTCGAAACACCGGGGAGCTGTTTTTT
.	.	TRBV21-1	TRBJ2-1	CASSKGMPRGEQFF	TGTGCCAGCAGCAAAGGGATGCCGCGGGGTGAGCAGTTCTTC
.	.	TRBV9	TRBJ2-7	CASSVASAMGEQYF	TGTGCCAGCAGCGTAGCTAGCGCCATGGGCGAGCAGTACTTC
.	TRBD1	TRBV29-1	TRBJ1-1	CSVQQGASEAFF	TGCAGCGTGCAACAGGGGGCTTCTGAAGCTTTCTTT
.	.	TRBV3-1/TRBV3-2	TRBJ2-2	CASSQSPDRSGELFF	TGTGCCAGCAGCCAATCCCCGGATAGGAGCGGGGAGCTGTTTTTT
.	TRBD1	TRBV27	TRBJ2-1	CASSLPGTATYNEQFF	TGTGCCAGCAGTTTACCTGGGACAGCGACGTACAATGAGCAGTTCTTC
.	TRBD2	TRBV29-1	TRBJ2-7	CSVHETSNYEQYF	TGCAGCGTCCACGAGACTAGCAACTACGAGCAGTACTTC
.	.	TRBV10-2	TRBJ2-7	CASSDNRGSPYEQYF	TGCGCCAGCAGTGATAACCGGGGGTCACCCTACGAGCAGTACTTC
once	TRBD2	TRBV5-1	TRBJ2-5	CASSRMVVGGGRQETQYF	TGCGCCAGCAGCCGCATGGTGGTCGGGGGGGGCCGCCAAGAGACCCAGTACTTC